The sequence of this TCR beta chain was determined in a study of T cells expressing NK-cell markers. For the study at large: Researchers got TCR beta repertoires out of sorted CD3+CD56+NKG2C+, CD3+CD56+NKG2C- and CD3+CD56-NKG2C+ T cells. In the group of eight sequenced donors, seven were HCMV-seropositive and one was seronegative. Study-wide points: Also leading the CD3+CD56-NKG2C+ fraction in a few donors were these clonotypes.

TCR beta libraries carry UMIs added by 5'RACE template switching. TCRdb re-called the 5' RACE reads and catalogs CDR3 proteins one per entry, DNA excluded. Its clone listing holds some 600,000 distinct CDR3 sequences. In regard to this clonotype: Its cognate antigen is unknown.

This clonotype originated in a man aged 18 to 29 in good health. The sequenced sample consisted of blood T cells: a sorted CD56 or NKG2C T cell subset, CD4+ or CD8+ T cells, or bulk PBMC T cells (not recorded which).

CDR3 amino acids: CASSPWGGGYGYTF. The chain couples TRBV6-1 to TRBJ1-2; TCRdb reports TRBD1, a call that lacks DNA to check it against. The germline gives CDR1 MNHNS, CDR2 SASEGT. The CDR3 totals 14 residues.